The entry below gives a single T cell receptor beta chain sequence along with its context. This entry comes from a study of blood T cell repertoires in COVID-19. Study context: Sites across the United States, Italy and Spain contributed samples from acute and convalescent COVID-19. T cells, B-cell-depleted T cells, or PBMCs provided the cDNA or gDNA that served as material.

Per the original methods: Reference gene primer amplification yielded estimated nucleated cell counts. Profiled with immunoSEQ multiplex PCR; TCRdb holds only in-frame clones, not every one. D and trimming were read from the DNA, whereas the V and J calls and clone size are those reported in that table. The table records around 280,000 clones, under 90% of them present only once. The sequence was collected from a woman in her thirties with COVID-19, enrolled during active disease. Sequenced: peripheral blood.

The CDR3 loop reads CASSMTRGGEQFF. The CDR3 DNA follows: TGTGCCAGCAGCATGACTAGGGGAGGTGAGCAGTTCTTC. The genes are TRBV7-2 and TRBJ2-1; tentative D call: TRBD2 (6 bases). Germline lookup yields CDR1 SGHTA and CDR2 FQGNSA. The V and J ends lost 5 bases and 9 bases respectively, with 14 bases between them. This CDR3 comprises 13 residues.